Included here is one T cell receptor (beta chain) sequence, with context. Followed over time, Seattle patients had been enrolled while infection was active. The data originate from a study of blood T cell repertoires in COVID-19. Turning to the study itself: The United States, Italy and Spain were the sources of the acute and convalescent COVID-19 samples. Nucleic acid was either cDNA or gDNA, and it came from T cells, B-cell-depleted T cells, or PBMCs.

In the authors' methods: Quantification of nucleated cells was approximated via reference gene primer amplification. The table came from immunoSEQ multiplex PCR; TCRdb's copy has only in-frame clones and leaves some out. V, J and clone size were drawn from that table, and D and trimming were deduced from the DNA. The table lists about 250,000 clones, around 88% of them singletons. The germline V gene encodes CDR1 SGHRS and CDR2 YFSETQ. V shed 0 bases, J shed 6 bases, and the junction held 6 bases outside the gene matches. The CDR3 consists of 17 residues. V usage is TRBV5-1 and J usage is TRBJ2-3; 14 nucleotides agree with TRBD2. Sequencing was performed on peripheral blood. The receptor's source is a woman aged 25 to 39 with COVID-19, enrolled during active disease. The CDR3 nucleotides read TGCGCCAGCAGCTTGGGAGGGACTAGCGGGAGAGGGGATACGCAGTATTTT. Translating it yields CASSLGGTSGRGDTQYF.